This T cell receptor beta chain is drawn from a study of blood T cell repertoires in COVID-19. Study-wide context: Samples taken during acute and convalescent COVID-19 were collected in the United States, Italy and Spain. Sample material is recorded as cDNA or gDNA derived from T cells, B-cell-depleted T cells, or PBMCs.

The assay was immunoSEQ multiplex PCR, and TCRdb's table has in-frame clones only and misses some. The repertoire consists of more than 95,000 clones, with roughly nine tenths occurring once and the leading ten covering about 5.1%. The V gene's germline CDR1 is LNHDA and CDR2 SQIVND (reference sequence). With V trimmed by 3 bases and J by 5 bases, 7 bases remained unmatched. The CDR3 totals 16 residues. This receptor was taken from a human donor in a cohort sampled during active COVID-19. Specimen: peripheral blood. V is TRBV19 and J is TRBJ2-1; 10 bases fit TRBD2. CDR3 sequence reads: CASSIQGLAVDNEQFF. CDR3 coding DNA: TGTGCCAGTAGTATTCAAGGACTAGCGGTGGACAATGAGCAGTTCTTC.